A single sample is the source of the 29 T cell receptor beta chains below, sequenced in a study of cytomegalovirus exposure and HLA in healthy donors. The PCR was carried out with 60 Vbeta primers and 13 Jbeta primers. Clones were read by immunoSEQ multiplex PCR, and TCRdb kept only the in-frame ones, dropping some. Of 99,000 or so clones in the sample, over 60% were seen once. Sequencing was performed on PBMCs. The source of these receptors is a male donor in good health and CMV-seropositive.

The V and J genes are TRBV7-9 and TRBJ2-3, with no clear D. The V gene lost 0 bases and the J gene lost 2 bases, with 9 bases spanning the gap. Germline V gives CDR1 SEHNR, CDR2 FQNEAQ (reference sequence). There are 15 residues in the CDR3. The CDR3 is CASSLAHYSTDTQYF. As DNA, the CDR3 is TGTGCCAGCAGCTTAGCGCACTACTCCACAGATACGCAGTATTTT.

The J gene is TRBJ1-2, the V gene TRBV5-1; maybe TRBD1 (6 bases). The CDR3 consists of 15 residues. The germline V gene encodes CDR1 SGHRS and CDR2 YFSETQ. Trimming removed 4 bases at V and 0 bases at J, with 13 bases between. For the CDR3, the DNA is TGCGCCAGCAGCCCTAGGACAGACTCTAACTATGGCTACACCTTC. Translation: CASSPRTDSNYGYTF.

The chain has TRBV6-5 and TRBJ1-2, with 7 bases matching TRBD1. Germline values: CDR1 MNHEY, CDR2 SVGAGI. Germline trimming cut 7 bases from V and 4 bases from J; bases unmatched to any gene: 9. The CDR3 consists of 14 residues. CDR3 coding DNA: TGTGCCAGCACCCCTCTCCGACAGGGCTATGGCTACACCTTC. This encodes CASTPLRQGYGYTF.

This sequence joins TRBV6-4 and TRBJ1-3, with 7 nucleotides matching TRBD1. Germline V CDR1 and CDR2: MRHNA, SNTAGT. This CDR3 contains 16 residues. With 4 bases clipped from V and 0 bases from J, the junction kept 6 bases outside the gene matches. CDR3 sequence (DNA): TGTGCCAGCAGTGGAGACAGGGCCCACTCTGGAAACACCATATATTTT. This translates into CASSGDRAHSGNTIYF.

The genes are TRBV4-1 and TRBJ1-1, with D perhaps TRBD1 (6 bases). Trimming removed 4 bases from V and 5 bases from J, with 14 bases in between. The CDR3 sequence is 14 residues long. In germline, CDR1 is MGHRA, CDR2 YSYEKL. The CDR3 coding sequence is TGCGCCAGCAGCCTTACAGGGATAGGGACTGAAGCTTTCTTT. It specifies CASSLTGIGTEAFF.

The rearrangement uses TRBV20-1 and TRBJ2-1, with TRBD1 as a possible D gene (6 bases). Germline assignment: CDR1 DFQATT and CDR2 SNEGSKA (reference sequence). The length of the CDR3 is 11 residues. Trimming took 6 bases from V and 11 from J, leaving 14 bases between them. The CDR3 DNA follows: TGCAGTGCCACCACAGGGCCTAAGCAGTTCTTC. Its translation is CSATTGPKQFF.

This chain uses TRBV5-5 with TRBJ2-7, with 9 bases aligning to TRBD1. The CDR3 runs to 14 residues. Trimming cost V 4 bases and J 2 bases; bases outside gene matches: 4. The germline V gene has CDR1 SGHKS and CDR2 YYEKEE (reference sequence). The CDR3 region is CASSPGTGTYEQYF. CDR3 sequence (DNA): TGTGCCAGCAGCCCCGGGACAGGGACCTACGAGCAGTACTTC.

This clone is labeled medium-sized. This rearrangement joins TRBV5-4 to TRBJ2-3; 8 bases are a match to TRBD1. V gave up 1 base and J gave up 3 bases; unmatched junction bases: 10. The CDR3 extends over 17 amino acids. The germline gives CDR1 SGHNT, CDR2 YYREEE (reference sequence). CDR3 bases: TGTGCCAGCAGCTTGTTAGTGGCCAGGGGGCCTACAGATACGCAGTATTTT. This translates into CASSLLVARGPTDTQYF.

The genes are TRBV7-8 and TRBJ1-6; TRBD1 might be the D (5 bases). The CDR3 is made up of 15 amino acids. V lost 1 base to trimming and J lost 9 bases, with 13 bases between them. Germline CDR1 SGHVS, CDR2 FQNEAQ. The CDR3 DNA reads TGTGCCAGCAGCTTAGTCGGCAGGGTGAGTTCACCCCTCCACTTT. Protein: CASSLVGRVSSPLHF.

The chain joins TRBV5-1 to TRBJ1-1; D is unresolved. The CDR3 totals 13 residues. V lost 4 bases and J 3 bases, leaving 10 bases between the germline ends. Germline V lookup: CDR1 SGHRS, CDR2 YFSETQ. CDR3 sequence: CASSGQAYTEAFF. Here the CDR3 DNA reads TGCGCCAGCAGCGGTCAGGCCTACACTGAAGCTTTCTTT.

J is TRBJ1-5 and V is TRBV2; D is uncertain. The CDR3 totals 14 residues. Deletions cut 7 bases from V and 1 base from J, with 11 bases between. The V gene's germline CDR1 is SNHLY and CDR2 FYNNEI. Written as DNA, the CDR3 is TGTGCCAGCACCCCTCTCACAAGCAATCAGCCCCAGCATTTT. Protein product: CASTPLTSNQPQHF.

The V and J genes are TRBV6-5 and TRBJ2-7, with a tentative D call TRBD2 (6 bases). Germline loops: CDR1 MNHEY, CDR2 SVGAGI. The V end was cut by 0 bases, the J end by 1 base, with 10 bases between. The CDR3 loop spans 15 amino acids. The CDR3 coding sequence is TGTGCCAGCAGTTACTCGAGAGGGACTTCCTACGAGCAGTACTTC. Translated: CASSYSRGTSYEQYF.

The chain links TRBV18 to TRBJ1-1; D is undetermined. The CDR3 runs 12 residues. CDR1 is KGHSH, CDR2 LQKENI, per germline. Trimming removed 5 bases at V and 1 base at J, with 5 bases between. CDR3 in amino acids: CASSRQNTEAFF. The CDR3 DNA reads TGTGCCAGCTCAAGACAGAACACTGAAGCTTTCTTT.

In this sample, this clone turned up a few times. The chain combines TRBV7-6 with TRBJ1-5; a weak D match, TRBD1 (5 bases). CDR1 and CDR2 from the germline V gene are SGHVS and FNYEAQ. The CDR3 spans 13 residues. V was clipped by 0 bases and J by 9 bases, with 9 bases between them. The CDR3 DNA follows: TGTGCCAGCAGCTTAGCAGGGGTCCGGCCCCAGCATTTT. Protein: CASSLAGVRPQHF. Using reference TRBV7-6 and TRBJ1-5 for the parts outside the CDR3, the full variable domain is GAGVSQSPRYKVTKRGQDVALRCDPISGHVSLYWYRQALGQGPEFLTYFNYEAQQDKSGLPNDRFSAERPEGSISTLTIQRTEQRDSAMYRCASSLAGVRPQHFGDGTRLSIL.

This clone is a singleton in its sample. The J gene is TRBJ1-5, the V gene TRBV9; TRBD1 matches at 8 bases. This CDR3 region has 14 residues. Trimming at V came to 4 bases and at J to 4 bases, leaving 4 bases not matched to a gene. Germline loops: CDR1 SGDLS, CDR2 YYNGEE. In nucleotides, the CDR3 is TGTGCCAGCAGCTTAGACAGGGGAAATCAGCCCCAGCATTTT. Translated: CASSLDRGNQPQHF. The full variable domain, completed using reference TRBV9 and TRBJ1-5, is DSGVTQTPKHLITATGQRVTLRCSPRSGDLSVYWYQQSLDQGLQFLIQYYNGEERAKGNILERFSAQQFPDLHSELNLSSLELGDSALYFCASSLDRGNQPQHFGDGTRLSIL.

V usage is TRBV11-2 and J usage is TRBJ2-2; 11 positions match TRBD1. With V trimmed by 9 bases and J by 4 bases, 7 bases remained unmatched. The CDR3 runs to 15 residues. CDR1 and CDR2 from the germline V gene are SGHAT and FQNNGV. CDR3 amino acids: CASNTGTGGTGELFF. CDR3 sequence (DNA): TGTGCCAGTAACACGGGGACAGGGGGCACCGGGGAGCTGTTTTTT.

The chain couples TRBV5-4 to TRBJ1-2; 8 nucleotides align to TRBD1. V was pared by 2 bases and J by 2 bases, with 11 bases of the junction left unmatched. The germline V gene has CDR1 SGHNT and CDR2 YYREEE (reference sequence). CDR3 size: 17 residues. This CDR3 reads CASSFPGSRGRNYGYTF. The DNA of the CDR3 is TGTGCCAGCAGCTTTCCCGGTAGCAGGGGGCGCAACTATGGCTACACCTTC.

This rearrangement joins TRBV2 to TRBJ2-1, with TRBD2 matching 10 bases. CDR3 length: 13 residues. Germline CDR1 reads SNHLY; CDR2 reads FYNNEI. Germline trimming cut 7 bases from V and 7 bases from J; bases unmatched to any gene: 4. The CDR3 DNA follows: TGTGCCAGCAACTCGGGACTAGCGAATGAGCAGTTCTTC. It translates to CASNSGLANEQFF.

This chain connects TRBV9 to TRBJ1-1, with 11 bases identical to TRBD1. V gave up 4 bases and J gave up 2 bases; unmatched junction bases: 7. CDR3 length: 16 amino acids. Germline CDR1 is SGDLS and CDR2 is YYNGEE. Here the CDR3 DNA reads TGTGCCAGCAGCACTGGACAGGGGGCTGATAACACTGAAGCTTTCTTT. Translated: CASSTGQGADNTEAFF.

The chain couples TRBV18 to TRBJ1-2; a weak D match, TRBD1 (6 bases). V was shortened by 0 bases and J by 8 bases, with 13 bases between the two germline ends. Looked up from germline, CDR1 is KGHSH and CDR2 is LQKENI. CDR3 length: 14 residues. The CDR3: CASSPPSEGGGYTF. DNA of the CDR3: TGTGCCAGCTCACCACCGTCTGAAGGGGGAGGCTACACCTTC.

V usage is TRBV6-5 and J usage is TRBJ2-3, with TRBD2 matching 7 bases. The CDR3 spans 15 residues. Losses at the gene ends were 6 bases for V and 5 bases for J; bases not matched to a gene: 11. The germline V gene has CDR1 MNHEY and CDR2 SVGAGI. The CDR3 sequence: CASSPWGQRGDTQYF. The DNA for the CDR3 is TGTGCCAGCAGCCCCTGGGGCCAGCGGGGAGATACGCAGTATTTT.

In its sample, this clone was seen a few times. CDR3 in DNA: TGTGCCAGCAGCCCCCCAGGGGGCTACTACGAGCAGTACTTC. Its translation is CASSPPGGYYEQYF. The chain carries TRBV6-6 and TRBJ2-7; 8 bases align to TRBD1. CDR1 and CDR2 from the germline V gene are MNHNY and SVGAGI (reference sequence). The length of the CDR3 is 14 residues. Losses at the gene ends were 6 bases for V and 3 bases for J; bases not matched to a gene: 7.

The CDR3: CASSTPNSYEQYF. CDR3 sequence (DNA): TGTGCCAGTAGTACCCCGAACAGCTACGAGCAGTACTTC. The chain joins TRBV19 to TRBJ2-7; D is uncertain. Germline CDR1 is LNHDA and CDR2 is SQIVND (reference sequence). This CDR3 has 13 residues. Trimming left V 4 bases short and J 3 bases short, with 10 bases between. The variable domain in full, with the rest retrieved from reference TRBV19 and TRBJ2-7, is DGGITQSPKYLFRKEGQNVTLSCEQNLNHDAMYWYRQDPGQGLRLIYYSQIVNDFQKGDIAEGYSVSREKKESFPLTVTSAQKNPTAFYLCASSTPNSYEQYFGPGTRLTVT.

The chain is built from TRBV27 and TRBJ1-5; 8 bases map to TRBD1. Trimming cost V 3 bases and J 14 bases; bases outside gene matches: 6. The CDR3 runs to 12 residues. Germline V gives CDR1 MNHEY, CDR2 SMNVEV (reference sequence). In DNA, the CDR3 is TGTGCCAGCAGTTTCCCCGGACAGGGAGAGCATTTT. Amino acid sequence: CASSFPGQGEHF.

This clone has only one observation. V is TRBV5-4 and J is TRBJ1-2; D call uncertain. Germline V lookup: CDR1 SGHNT, CDR2 YYREEE (reference sequence). V was shortened by 4 bases and J by 1 base, with 5 bases between the two germline ends. This CDR3 has 12 amino acids. The CDR3 bases are TGTGCCAGCAGCGCAGATAACTATGGCTACACCTTC. Amino acids: CASSADNYGYTF.

This clone has a single count. The chain employs TRBV30 and TRBJ2-5; D may be TRBD2 (5 bases). V shed 2 bases and J shed 2 bases, with 9 bases lying between them. CDR3 length: 13 amino acids. The V gene's germline CDR1 is GTSNPN and CDR2 SVGIG (reference sequence). CDR3 protein: CAWSSPGQETQYF. The CDR3 DNA sequence: TGTGCCTGGAGTTCGCCGGGGCAAGAGACCCAGTACTTC. Full variable domain (missing parts from reference TRBV30 and TRBJ2-5): SQTIHQWPATLVQPVGSPLSLECTVEGTSNPNLYWYRQAAGRGLQLLFYSVGIGQISSEVPQNLSASRPQDRQFILSSKKLLLSDSGFYLCAWSSPGQETQYFGPGTRLLVL.

The gene calls are TRBV7-2 and TRBJ2-7; 8 nucleotides agree with TRBD2. CDR1 is SGHTA, CDR2 FQGNSA, per germline. CDR3 length: 14 amino acids. Trimming at V came to 5 bases and at J to 2 bases, leaving 5 bases not matched to a gene. The CDR3 DNA sequence: TGTGCCAGCAGCCCTCGGGGGGGGGCCTACGAGCAGTACTTC. It codes for CASSPRGGAYEQYF.

The V gene is TRBV5-6, the J gene TRBJ2-5; 9 nucleotides match TRBD1. Losses at the gene ends were 4 bases for V and 2 bases for J; bases not matched to a gene: 6. CDR1 and CDR2 from the germline V gene are SGHDT and YYEEEE. This CDR3 spans 15 amino acids. The CDR3 DNA is TGTGCCAGCAGCCAACAGGGGGCTTGGCAAGAGACCCAGTACTTC. Its translation: CASSQQGAWQETQYF.

The J gene is TRBJ1-3, the V gene TRBV7-2; D might be TRBD1 (5 bases). Trimming left V 5 bases short and J 4 bases short, with 15 bases between. From germline, CDR1 is SGHTA and CDR2 FQGNSA. The CDR3 is 15 residues long. CDR3 amino acids: CASSLGASGGNTIYF. The DNA for the CDR3 is TGTGCCAGCAGCCTAGGGGCGTCGGGAGGAAACACCATATATTTT.